The entry below gives a single TCR beta chain sequence along with its context. Its antigen is still unknown. The data stem from a study of cytomegalovirus exposure and HLA in healthy donors. The PCR had 60 Vbeta and 13 Jbeta primers. Measured with immunoSEQ multiplex PCR; TCRdb has only the in-frame clones, and not every one. The sample records 200,000 to 250,000 clones, 75% to 85% being singletons. Notes on the study in general: A later analysis appeared to link common viral pathogens to several of the most significant clusters. Accurate prediction of HLA-A and HLA-B alleles (for most subjects) was reportedly achieved from TCR beta sequences. The classifier reportedly diagnosed cytomegalovirus status with high specificity and sensitivity. Being productive about 87% or about 30% of the time was typical of most TCR beta V segments in an earlier analysis.

The receptor's source is a woman in her sixties in good health and CMV-seropositive. Sequences were obtained from PBMCs.

Written as DNA, the CDR3 is TGTGCCAGCAGCAAGGGGACAGGGTATGGCTACACCTTC. Amino acid sequence: CASSKGTGYGYTF. The chain joins TRBV5-6 to TRBJ1-2; 9 bases match TRBD1. The V gene end was trimmed by 4 bases and the J gene end by 5 bases; junction bases not matched to a gene: 3. Germline V gene sequence: CDR1 SGHDT, CDR2 YYEEEE. The CDR3 is made up of 13 amino acids.